The 15 T cell receptor beta chains below all came from one sample that was sequenced in a study of Graves' ophthalmopathy and Graves' hyperthyroidism. The TCR beta CDR3 regions underwent amplification from RNA transcripts. First-round RT-PCR with HTBI primers preceded a second-round multiplex PCR. TCRdb re-called the multiplex PCR reads through MiXCR, storing one row per CDR3 protein. The sample has 500,000 to 700,000 distinct CDR3 sequences, around a fifth seen once. Sequenced material: peripheral blood. The receptors shown here come from a woman in her late teens or twenties with stable Graves' hyperthyroidism. Some clones in this sample may be carry-over from other donors' samples.

This clonotype was counted at least ten times. The genes are TRBV6-1 and TRBJ2-5; 8 bases are shared with TRBD2. The CDR3 covers 14 residues. CDR1 and CDR2 from the germline V gene are MNHNS and SASEGT. J gave up 2 bases and V 3 bases, and 2 bases lay outside the gene matches. CDR3 residues: CASSDRGGQETQYF. DNA of the CDR3: TGTGCCAGCAGTGACCGGGGGGGGCAAGAGACCCAGTACTTC.

The sample holds a few counts of this clonotype. V is TRBV5-1 and J is TRBJ2-1, with TRBD2 as a possible D gene (6 bases). Germline assignment: CDR1 SGHRS and CDR2 YFSETQ. CDR3 length: 14 amino acids. V lost 4 bases to trimming and J lost 2 bases, with 10 bases between them. The CDR3 sequence: CASSIGGTYNEQFF. The CDR3, as DNA: TGCGCCAGCAGCATCGGGGGAACCTACAATGAGCAGTTCTTC. The whole variable domain, remainder taken from reference TRBV5-1 and TRBJ2-1, is KAGVTQTPRYLIKTRGQQVTLSCSPISGHRSVSWYQQTPGQGLQFLFEYFSETQRNKGNFPGRFSGRQFSNSRSEMNVSTLELGDSALYLCASSIGGTYNEQFFGPGTRLTVL.

This clonotype was detected many times. The chain carries TRBV7-6 and TRBJ1-2; D call uncertain. The CDR3 loop spans 15 amino acids. V dropped 0 bases and J dropped 6 bases, with 14 bases sitting between them. Per germline, CDR1 SGHVS and CDR2 FNYEAQ. The CDR3 DNA follows: TGTGCCAGCAGCTTAGCAAGGGAAGGACCTAATGGCTACACCTTC. It translates to CASSLAREGPNGYTF.

This clonotype was recorded at least ten times. The V gene is TRBV12-3 or TRBV12-4, the J gene TRBJ2-5, with 13 positions matching TRBD2. CDR3 length: 13 amino acids. With 4 bases clipped from V and 11 bases from J, the junction kept 4 bases outside the gene matches. The CDR3 loop is CASSSGLAGFQYF. DNA for the CDR3: TGTGCCAGCAGTTCGGGACTAGCGGGGTTTCAGTACTTC.

This clonotype was found many times. The chain has TRBV11-2 and TRBJ2-7, with 7 nucleotides matching TRBD1. Germline V lookup: CDR1 SGHAT, CDR2 FQNNGV. This CDR3 spans 14 amino acids. Germline trimming cut 1 base from V and 2 bases from J; bases unmatched to any gene: 2. In DNA, the CDR3 is TGTGCCAGCAGCTTAGTACAGGGGACCTACGAGCAGTACTTC. The encoded protein is CASSLVQGTYEQYF.

The chain is built from TRBV5-1 and TRBJ2-5; 9 positions match TRBD1. The CDR3 runs to 15 residues. Germline values: CDR1 SGHRS, CDR2 YFSETQ. Trimming took 3 bases from V and 2 from J; bases not matched to a gene: 5. The CDR3 spells CASSWTGVLQETQYF. The CDR3 nucleotides read TGCGCCAGCAGCTGGACAGGGGTCCTTCAAGAGACCCAGTACTTC.

This clonotype was counted ten times or more. This chain links TRBV6-2 or TRBV6-3 with TRBJ1-2, with D hard to call. In germline, CDR1 is MNHEY, CDR2 SVGEGT. The V end lost 5 bases, the J end lost 4 bases, and 14 bases lay between the germline ends. The CDR3 sequence is 14 residues long. In DNA, the CDR3 is TGTGCCAGCAGTGGACTTGGACTAGCCTATGGCTACACCTTC. Residues: CASSGLGLAYGYTF.

The chain combines TRBV7-3 with TRBJ1-1; D gene unclear. The CDR3 loop spans 13 amino acids. Germline CDR1 reads SGHTA; CDR2 reads FQGTGA. The V and J ends lost 9 bases and 1 base respectively, with 12 bases between them. The DNA for the CDR3 is TGTGCCAGTACCGACGGGCGGAACACTGAAGCTTTCTTT. Translation: CASTDGRNTEAFF.

This chain uses TRBV2 with TRBJ2-3, with D unclear. Trimming stripped 1 base from V and 2 bases from J, with 7 bases between. The CDR3 totals 14 residues. Germline V gene sequence: CDR1 SNHLY, CDR2 FYNNEI. The DNA of the CDR3 is TGTGCCAGCAGTGAAGTTCATTACACAGATACGCAGTATTTT. Translation gives CASSEVHYTDTQYF. The whole variable domain, remainder taken from reference TRBV2 and TRBJ2-3, is EPEVTQTPSHQVTQMGQEVILRCVPISNHLYFYWYRQILGQKVEFLVSFYNNEISEKSEIFDDQFSVERPDGSNFTLKIRSTKLEDSAMYFCASSEVHYTDTQYFGPGTRLTVL.

The V gene is TRBV5-1, the J gene TRBJ1-1; no definite D call. The V end lost 1 base, the J end lost 2 bases, and 6 bases lay between the germline ends. The CDR3 is 13 residues long. CDR1 is SGHRS and CDR2 is YFSETQ in the germline V gene. CDR3 DNA: TGCGCCAGCAGCTTGTCCTGTAACACTGAAGCTTTCTTT. Protein product: CASSLSCNTEAFF.

This clonotype was detected only a few times. The chain couples TRBV6-2 or TRBV6-3 to TRBJ2-7; D is unclear. The CDR3 covers 12 residues. Germline V CDR1 and CDR2: MNHEY, SVGEGT. V lost 5 bases and J 7 bases, leaving 12 bases between the germline ends. The CDR3 DNA is TGTGCCAGCAGTATCATCGGGCGGGAGCAGTACTTC. As protein: CASSIIGREQYF.

This clonotype occurred a few times. The chain employs TRBV5-1 and TRBJ2-6; weak D call: TRBD1 (6 bases). The germline CDR1 and CDR2 sequences are SGHRS and YFSETQ. The CDR3 extends over 18 amino acids. Trimming removed 0 bases at V and 2 bases at J, with 15 bases between. CDR3 nucleotide sequence: TGCGCCAGCAGCTTGGCCAAGGGGGTGCAAACTGGGGCCAACGTCCTGACTTTC. Translating it yields CASSLAKGVQTGANVLTF.

Only a few counts were recorded for this clonotype. The gene calls are TRBV19 and TRBJ2-2; 9 nucleotides line up with TRBD2. Germline lookup yields CDR1 LNHDA and CDR2 SQIVND (reference sequence). This CDR3 is built from 16 residues. The V and J ends lost 1 base and 5 bases, in that order; junction bases with no gene match: 5. The CDR3 region has the DNA TGTGCCAGTAGTATAGTTAGCGGGAGAGGAACCGGGGAGCTGTTTTTT. Amino acids: CASSIVSGRGTGELFF.

This clonotype was recorded at least ten times. The rearrangement links TRBV7-2 to TRBJ2-7; either TRBD1 or TRBD2 may supply D (6 bases each). The CDR3 length is 14 residues. The V gene lost 2 bases and the J gene lost 2 bases, with 10 bases spanning the gap. In germline, CDR1 is SGHTA, CDR2 FQGNSA. DNA of the CDR3: TGTGCCAGCAGCTTATGGGGGGCCACCTACGAGCAGTACTTC. Protein product: CASSLWGATYEQYF.

This clonotype was detected a few times. V usage is TRBV3-1 and J usage is TRBJ2-7, with 10 bases that match TRBD2. The CDR3 is 15 residues long. Trimming cost V 4 bases and J 2 bases; bases outside gene matches: 5. The germline V gene has CDR1 LGHDT and CDR2 YNNKEL (reference sequence). Here the CDR3 reads CASSRTSGYTYEQYF. The CDR3, as DNA: TGTGCCAGCAGCCGGACTAGCGGATACACCTACGAGCAGTACTTC.